A selection of T cell receptor beta chains follows, all from one sample in a study of blood T cell repertoires in COVID-19. Repertoires were generated with immunoSEQ multiplex PCR, while TCRdb's copy carries only in-frame clones and drops some. The sample has over 100,000 clones; less than 90% are singletons. Input material: peripheral blood. All receptors derive from a woman in her sixties or seventies with acute or convalescent COVID-19. The CDR3 runs from the conserved cysteine through the conserved F or W. The order of the fields is clone size, D gene, V gene, J gene, CDR3 protein, CDR3 DNA. The D gene is left open where the match is weak. Size is stated for part of the rows, as once, few or many counts, or as a class when the clone is expanded.

abundance: .; d_gene: .; v_gene: TRBV10-3; j_gene: TRBJ2-1; CDR3aa: CASRGRDSNEQFF; CDR3nt: TGTGCCTCGCGGGGCCGGGACTCCAATGAGCAGTTCTTC
abundance: .; d_gene: TRBD1; v_gene: TRBV18; j_gene: TRBJ1-2; CDR3aa: CASSLGQGADYGYTF; CDR3nt: TGTGCCAGCTCACTGGGACAGGGGGCGGACTATGGCTACACCTTC
abundance: .; d_gene: .; v_gene: TRBV7-9; j_gene: TRBJ1-2; CDR3aa: CASSYNQVSGGYTF; CDR3nt: TGTGCCAGCAGTTATAATCAGGTATCCGGTGGCTACACCTTC
abundance: .; d_gene: .; v_gene: TRBV4-1; j_gene: TRBJ2-1; CDR3aa: CASSQVVLGGNEQFF; CDR3nt: TGCGCCAGCAGCCAAGTAGTCCTAGGGGGCAATGAGCAGTTCTTC
abundance: .; d_gene: .; v_gene: TRBV3-1/TRBV3-2; j_gene: TRBJ1-1; CDR3aa: CASSLPEGLMNTEAFF; CDR3nt: TGTGCCAGCAGCCTCCCGGAGGGACTCATGAACACTGAAGCTTTCTTT
abundance: .; d_gene: .; v_gene: TRBV11-2; j_gene: TRBJ1-3; CDR3aa: CASSLRQESGNTIYF; CDR3nt: TGTGCCAGCAGCTTAAGACAGGAGTCTGGAAACACCATATATTTT
abundance: few; d_gene: TRBD1; v_gene: TRBV6-5; j_gene: TRBJ1-6; CDR3aa: CASSNGQENSPLHF; CDR3nt: TGTGCCAGCAGTAATGGACAGGAGAATTCACCCCTCCACTTT
abundance: .; d_gene: .; v_gene: TRBV7-2; j_gene: TRBJ2-7; CDR3aa: CATTPGIGVYEQYF; CDR3nt: TGTGCCACAACCCCAGGGATTGGGGTCTACGAGCAGTACTTC
abundance: .; d_gene: TRBD1; v_gene: TRBV6-6; j_gene: TRBJ2-2; CDR3aa: CASSRDRDTGELFF; CDR3nt: TGTGCCAGCAGCCGGGACAGAGACACCGGGGAGCTGTTTTTT
abundance: .; d_gene: TRBD1; v_gene: TRBV5-1; j_gene: TRBJ2-7; CDR3aa: CASSLGDSSYEQYF; CDR3nt: TGCGCCAGCAGCTTGGGGGACAGCTCCTACGAGCAGTACTTC
abundance: .; d_gene: TRBD2; v_gene: TRBV7-2; j_gene: TRBJ2-7; CDR3aa: CASSLPWTSGSYEQYF; CDR3nt: TGTGCCAGCAGCCTACCGTGGACTAGCGGTTCCTACGAGCAGTACTTC
abundance: once; d_gene: TRBD1; v_gene: TRBV28; j_gene: TRBJ2-7; CDR3aa: CASSFWTGTTYEQYF; CDR3nt: TGTGCCAGCAGTTTCTGGACAGGGACCACCTACGAGCAGTACTTC
abundance: .; d_gene: TRBD2; v_gene: TRBV5-1; j_gene: TRBJ2-7; CDR3aa: CASSLWVGRAYEQYF; CDR3nt: TGCGCCAGCAGCTTGTGGGTCGGGAGGGCCTACGAGCAGTACTTC
abundance: .; d_gene: .; v_gene: TRBV5-1; j_gene: TRBJ2-3; CDR3aa: CASSAGDTQYF; CDR3nt: TGCGCCAGCAGCGCCGGGGATACGCAGTATTTT
abundance: .; d_gene: .; v_gene: TRBV11-2; j_gene: TRBJ2-7; CDR3aa: CARETGSGYEQYF; CDR3nt: TGTGCCAGGGAAACAGGGAGTGGCTACGAGCAGTACTTC
abundance: .; d_gene: TRBD2; v_gene: TRBV6-5; j_gene: TRBJ2-7; CDR3aa: CANGRGVSYEQYF; CDR3nt: TGTGCCAACGGGCGGGGGGTTTCCTACGAGCAGTACTTC
abundance: .; d_gene: .; v_gene: TRBV7-2; j_gene: TRBJ2-1; CDR3aa: CASSLDRVSGGYNEQFF; CDR3nt: TGTGCCAGCAGCTTAGATAGGGTTTCAGGGGGGTACAATGAGCAGTTCTTC
abundance: .; d_gene: TRBD1; v_gene: TRBV2; j_gene: TRBJ1-2; CDR3aa: CASSENRGGIGYTF; CDR3nt: TGTGCCAGCAGTGAAAACAGGGGTGGAATAGGCTACACCTTC
abundance: .; d_gene: .; v_gene: TRBV5-6; j_gene: TRBJ2-1; CDR3aa: CASSFLRMVENEQFF; CDR3nt: TGTGCCAGCAGCTTTTTGCGGATGGTAGAAAATGAGCAGTTCTTC